The 19 T cell receptor beta chains reported below all come from one sample, sequenced in a study of cytomegalovirus exposure and HLA in healthy donors. Sequencing used immunoSEQ multiplex PCR; TCRdb keeps in-frame clones, though not all of them. The sample shows more than 250,000 clones, 86% of them seen only once. Sequencing used PBMCs. Receptor source: a woman younger than 35 in good health and CMV-seronegative.

This rearrangement joins TRBV5-4 to TRBJ2-1; 9 nucleotides align to TRBD2. V dropped 0 bases and J dropped 2; count of bases not matched to a gene: 3. Germline V lookup: CDR1 SGHNT, CDR2 YYREEE (reference sequence). The CDR3 runs 16 residues. CDR3 sequence (DNA): TGTGCCAGCAGCTTGGGGGGACTAGCAGCCTACAATGAGCAGTTCTTC. Translating it yields CASSLGGLAAYNEQFF.

The chain is built from TRBV7-3 and TRBJ1-1, with 7 bases fitting TRBD1. The length of the CDR3 is 13 residues. With V trimmed by 3 bases and J by 4 bases, 2 bases remained unmatched. The germline gives CDR1 SGHTA, CDR2 FQGTGA. CDR3 sequence: CASSLSGGTEAFF. The CDR3 nucleotides read TGTGCCAGCAGCTTGTCAGGGGGCACTGAAGCTTTCTTT.

The chain uses TRBV9 and TRBJ2-5, with 9 bases aligning to TRBD2. J gave up 14 bases and V 0 bases, and 11 bases lay outside the gene matches. The CDR3 totals 14 residues. In germline, CDR1 is SGDLS, CDR2 YYNGEE. CDR3 coding DNA: TGTGCCAGCAGCGTAGATTACGCGGGAGGGCCCCTCTACTTC. Translating gives CASSVDYAGGPLYF.

This chain uses TRBV18 with TRBJ2-3; 12 positions match TRBD2. This CDR3 is 15 amino acids long. CDR1 is KGHSH, CDR2 LQKENI, per germline. Trimming removed 6 bases from V and 6 bases from J; junction bases left unmatched: 7. Here the CDR3 DNA reads TGTGCCAGCTCTCAACTAGCGGGAGGCCGTGATACGCAGTATTTT. Translated: CASSQLAGGRDTQYF.

The count of this clone is one. The gene calls are TRBV27 and TRBJ2-7, with D unresolved. Germline V gives CDR1 MNHEY, CDR2 SMNVEV (reference sequence). The CDR3 extends over 16 amino acids. Trimming pared 0 bases from V and 0 bases from J, leaving 12 bases between. CDR3: CASSLSSTVTSYEQYF. CDR3 sequence (DNA): TGTGCCAGCAGTTTATCGAGTACAGTCACCTCCTACGAGCAGTACTTC.

The chain has TRBV28 and TRBJ1-2; 11 bases match TRBD1. CDR1 and CDR2 from the germline V gene are MDHEN and SYDVKM. With 4 bases clipped from V and 7 bases from J, the junction kept 8 bases outside the gene matches. This CDR3 spans 15 amino acids. The CDR3: CASSSPGQGAFGYTF. The CDR3 nucleotides are TGTGCCAGCAGTTCCCCTGGACAGGGGGCTTTTGGCTACACCTTC.

The V call is TRBV11-3, the J call TRBJ2-1; TRBD1 aligns across 9 bases. Trimming cost V 0 bases and J 2 bases; bases outside gene matches: 2. The CDR3 length is 16 residues. Germline lookup yields CDR1 SGHNT and CDR2 YENEEA. CDR3 amino acids: CASSLEGTGPYNEQFF. CDR3 bases: TGTGCCAGCAGCTTAGAGGGGACAGGGCCCTACAATGAGCAGTTCTTC.

V usage is TRBV30 and J usage is TRBJ2-4, with D uncertain. The CDR3 totals 15 residues. Germline V gene data show CDR1 as GTSNPN and CDR2 as SVGIG (reference sequence). The V end lost 1 base, the J end lost 3 bases, and 13 bases lay between the germline ends. CDR3 sequence: CAWSDTGRGKNIQYF. The DNA for the CDR3 is TGTGCCTGGAGTGATACCGGTAGAGGCAAAAACATTCAGTACTTC.

The J gene is TRBJ2-3, the V gene TRBV13; 10 nucleotides match TRBD2. The CDR3 runs to 16 residues. V lost 5 bases and J lost 2; bases outside the gene matches: 7. Germline V lookup: CDR1 PRHDT, CDR2 FYEKMQ (reference sequence). As DNA, the CDR3 is TGTGCCAGCAGCCTCCAAAGCGGGAGGGCCACAGATACGCAGTATTTT. Residues: CASSLQSGRATDTQYF.

The CDR3 DNA sequence: TGTGCCAGCAGCTTGGAGCGGGAAGAGACCCAGTACTTC. It specifies CASSLEREETQYF. This chain connects TRBV7-3 to TRBJ2-5, with D maybe TRBD2 (6 bases). The length of the CDR3 is 13 residues. From germline, CDR1 is SGHTA and CDR2 FQGTGA. The V and J ends lost 3 bases and 3 bases respectively, with 8 bases between them.

The chain links TRBV5-4 to TRBJ2-7, with no clear D. Germline V gene lookup returns CDR1 SGHNT and CDR2 YYREEE (reference sequence). V lost 5 bases, J lost 2 bases, and 11 bases lay in between. The CDR3 contains 13 residues. The CDR3 nucleotides read TGTGCCAGCAGAGATGACAAGGCCTACGAGCAGTACTTC. Its protein is CASRDDKAYEQYF.

The chain uses TRBV5-4 and TRBJ2-7; 9 positions match TRBD1. CDR3 length: 13 residues. The V gene's germline CDR1 is SGHNT and CDR2 YYREEE (reference sequence). With 4 bases clipped from V and 5 bases from J, the junction kept 4 bases outside the gene matches. The CDR3 bases are TGTGCCAGCAGCCAGACAGGGGGTGACGAGCAGTACTTC. Encoded protein: CASSQTGGDEQYF.

As to this clone: One end of the junction fails to match germline, which may point to a read error. V and J are TRBV10-3 and TRBJ2-7, with 10 bases fitting TRBD2. Germline-derived CDR1 and CDR2 are ENHRY and SYGVKD. The CDR3 has 12 residues. The CDR3 DNA reads as TGTGCCATCAGTGCCGCCACTAGCGGGGTCCTCTTC. Its protein is CAISAATSGVLF.

The rearrangement links TRBV10-3 to TRBJ1-3, with TRBD1 as a possible D gene (6 bases). V lost 2 bases to trimming and J lost 2 bases, with 10 bases between them. This CDR3 has 15 residues. Germline-derived CDR1 and CDR2 are ENHRY and SYGVKD. The CDR3 sequence is CAISEVDSPGNTIYF. In DNA form, the CDR3 reads TGTGCCATCAGTGAGGTGGACAGCCCTGGAAACACCATATATTTT.

This clone was counted once. One end of the junction is discordant with germline, which a read error may explain. V usage is TRBV29-1 and J usage is TRBJ1-1; D is unclear. CDR1 and CDR2 (germline): SQVTM, ANQGSEA. CDR3 length equals 8 residues. CDR3 amino acids: CSARNKFF. The CDR3 DNA reads TGCAGCGCGAGGAATAAATTTTTT.

This clone was counted only a few times. J is TRBJ2-7 and V is TRBV4-1; D may be TRBD1 (5 bases). Trimming left V 2 bases short and J 3 bases short, with 14 bases between. The CDR3 is 15 residues long. Germline V lookup: CDR1 MGHRA, CDR2 YSYEKL. The CDR3 DNA follows: TGCGCCAGCAGCCAAAGGGCAGGGTTGGGCTACGAGCAGTACTTC. This encodes CASSQRAGLGYEQYF.

V and J are TRBV18 and TRBJ2-7; D unresolved. Germline CDR1 is KGHSH and CDR2 is LQKENI. V dropped 4 bases and J dropped 7 bases, with 11 bases sitting between them. CDR3 length: 12 residues. The CDR3 DNA follows: TGTGCCAGCTCACGACCCCCCGAGGAGCAGTACTTC. It codes for CASSRPPEEQYF.

J is TRBJ1-3 and V is TRBV7-2; tentative D call: TRBD1 (6 bases). Germline V gene lookup returns CDR1 SGHTA and CDR2 FQGNSA. Trimming removed 5 bases at V and 4 bases at J, with 12 bases between. The CDR3 totals 14 residues. For the CDR3, the DNA is TGTGCCAGCAGCCCCTCAGGGGCGGGAAACACCATATATTTT. Translation: CASSPSGAGNTIYF.

In DNA, the CDR3 is TGTGCCAGCAGGTTGACAGGCCCAAAGTACTTC. Protein sequence: CASRLTGPKYF. The V and J genes are TRBV2 and TRBJ2-7; a weak D match, TRBD1 (6 bases). The CDR3 length is 11 residues. Trimming shortened V by 6 bases and J by 11 bases, and 14 bases separated the two germline ends. Germline CDR1 SNHLY, CDR2 FYNNEI.